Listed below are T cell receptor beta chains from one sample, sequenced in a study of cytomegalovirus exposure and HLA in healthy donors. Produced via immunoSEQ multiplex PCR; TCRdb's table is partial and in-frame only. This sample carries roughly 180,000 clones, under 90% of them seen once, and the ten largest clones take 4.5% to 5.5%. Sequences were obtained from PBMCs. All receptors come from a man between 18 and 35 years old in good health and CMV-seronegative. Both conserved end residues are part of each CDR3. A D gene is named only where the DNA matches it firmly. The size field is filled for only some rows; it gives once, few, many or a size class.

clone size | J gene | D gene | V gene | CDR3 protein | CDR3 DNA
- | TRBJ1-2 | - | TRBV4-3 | CASSQQAFYGYTF | TGCGCCAGCAGCCAACAGGCGTTCTATGGCTACACCTTC
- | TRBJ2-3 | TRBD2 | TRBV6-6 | CASSYWSSGEGDTQYF | TGCGCCAGCAGTTATTGGTCTAGCGGGGAAGGAGATACGCAGTATTTT
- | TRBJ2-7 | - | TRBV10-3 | CAIGSRYEQYF | TGTGCCATCGGGAGTAGGTACGAGCAGTACTTC
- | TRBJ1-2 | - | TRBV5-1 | CASSPKTADNYGYTF | TGCGCCAGCAGCCCAAAGACAGCTGATAACTATGGCTACACCTTC
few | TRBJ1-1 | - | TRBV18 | CASSLDGMTEAFF | TGTGCCAGCTCACTCGACGGGATGACTGAAGCTTTCTTT
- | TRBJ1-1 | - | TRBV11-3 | CASSLEGAVAAFF | TGTGCCAGCAGCTTAGAGGGGGCGGTTGCAGCTTTCTTT
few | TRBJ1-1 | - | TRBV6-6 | CASSRVSEGEAFF | TGTGCCAGCAGTAGAGTCTCAGAGGGTGAAGCTTTCTTT
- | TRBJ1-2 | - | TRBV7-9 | CASSFPLRIYGYTF | TGTGCCAGCAGCTTCCCCCTGCGGATCTATGGCTACACCTTC
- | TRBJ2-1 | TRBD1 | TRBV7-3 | CASSPQGAYNEQFF | TGTGCCAGCAGCCCACAGGGGGCCTACAATGAGCAGTTCTTC
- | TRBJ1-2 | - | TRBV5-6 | CASSLATGRGYTF | TGTGCCAGCAGCTTGGCCACGGGGAGGGGCTACACCTTC
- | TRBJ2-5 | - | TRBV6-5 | CASSLGQLSEQYF | TGTGCCAGCAGTTTAGGACAGCTCAGTGAGCAGTACTTC
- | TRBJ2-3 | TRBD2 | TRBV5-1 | CASSFGTSGRGITDTQYF | TGCGCCAGCAGCTTCGGGACTAGCGGGAGAGGGATCACAGATACGCAGTATTTT
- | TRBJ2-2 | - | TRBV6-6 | CASSFATGELFF | TGTGCCAGCAGCTTCGCGACCGGGGAGCTGTTTTTT
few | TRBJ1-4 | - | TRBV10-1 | CASSVGQSLNEKLFF | TGCGCCAGCAGCGTTGGACAGTCCCTAAATGAAAAACTGTTTTTT
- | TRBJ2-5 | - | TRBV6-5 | CASSYSRETQYF | TGTGCCAGCAGTTACTCGAGGGAGACCCAGTACTTC
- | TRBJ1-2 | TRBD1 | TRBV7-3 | CASSPGTGGFGYTF | TGTGCCAGCAGTCCAGGGACAGGAGGATTTGGCTACACCTTC
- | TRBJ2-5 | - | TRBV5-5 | CASSSQETQYF | TGTGCCAGCAGCTCTCAAGAGACCCAGTACTTC
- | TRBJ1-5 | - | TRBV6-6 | CASRGDLNQPQHF | TGTGCCAGCCGGGGGGACTTAAATCAGCCCCAGCATTTT
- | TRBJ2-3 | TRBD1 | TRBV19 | CASTLGQDTDTQYF | TGTGCCAGTACCTTGGGACAGGACACGGATACGCAGTATTTT
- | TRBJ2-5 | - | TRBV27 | CASSFTGILGTQYF | TGTGCCAGCAGTTTCACAGGGATCTTAGGGACCCAGTACTTC
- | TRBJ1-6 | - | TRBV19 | CASSKDRFNSPLHF | TGTGCCAGTAGTAAAGACAGGTTTAATTCACCCCTCCACTTT
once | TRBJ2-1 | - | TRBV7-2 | CASSLVVQSSYNEQFF | TGTGCCAGCAGCTTAGTGGTACAGAGCTCCTACAATGAGCAGTTCTTC
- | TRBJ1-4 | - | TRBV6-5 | CASRSRWPNEKLFF | TGTGCCAGCAGGTCGAGGTGGCCTAATGAAAAACTGTTTTTT
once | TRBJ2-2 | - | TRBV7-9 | CASLRDTGELFF | TGTGCCAGCCTCCGAGACACCGGGGAGCTGTTTTTT
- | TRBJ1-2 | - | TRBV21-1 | CASSKDNSGTGYGYTF | TGTGCCAGCAGCAAAGATAATTCCGGGACAGGTTACGGCTACACCTTC
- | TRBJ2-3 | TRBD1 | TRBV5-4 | CAGHRGGTDTQYF | TGTGCCGGCCACAGGGGAGGCACAGATACGCAGTATTTT
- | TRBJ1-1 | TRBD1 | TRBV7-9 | CASTSTGLGNTEAFF | TGTGCCAGCACCTCGACAGGGTTGGGGAACACTGAAGCTTTCTTT
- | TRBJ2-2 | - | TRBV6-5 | CASSDGGLGGELFF | TGTGCCAGCAGTGACGGGGGGCTGGGCGGGGAGCTGTTTTTT
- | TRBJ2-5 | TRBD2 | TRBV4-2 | CASSQDGGGRAETQYF | TGTGCCAGCAGCCAAGATGGGGGCGGGAGGGCAGAGACCCAGTACTTC
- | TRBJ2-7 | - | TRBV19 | CASRQGRSYEQYF | TGTGCCAGTAGGCAGGGGCGCTCCTACGAGCAGTACTTC
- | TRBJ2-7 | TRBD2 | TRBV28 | CASRTTGTTPYEQYF | TGTGCCAGCAGAACAACCGGGACTACCCCCTACGAGCAGTACTTC
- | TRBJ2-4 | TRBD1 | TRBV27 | CASRQGGAKNIQYF | TGTGCCAGTCGACAGGGGGGGGCCAAAAACATTCAGTACTTC
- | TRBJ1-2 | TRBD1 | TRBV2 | CASIIDRANYGYTF | TGTGCCAGCATAATTGACAGGGCTAACTATGGCTACACCTTC
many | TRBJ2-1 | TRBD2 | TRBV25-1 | CASSPETSGGRNEQFF | TGTGCCAGCAGTCCAGAGACTAGCGGGGGGAGAAATGAGCAGTTCTTC
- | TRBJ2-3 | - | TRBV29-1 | CSGAGDTQYF | TGCAGCGGGGCGGGAGATACGCAGTATTTT
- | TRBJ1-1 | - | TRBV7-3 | CASWGYPGTEAFF | TGTGCCAGCTGGGGCTACCCGGGCACTGAAGCTTTCTTT
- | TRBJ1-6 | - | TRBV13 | CASNTGGEPLHF | TGTGCCAGCAATACGGGGGGTGAACCCCTCCACTTT
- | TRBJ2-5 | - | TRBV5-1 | CASSLWAEETQYF | TGCGCCAGCAGCCTCTGGGCCGAAGAGACCCAGTACTTC
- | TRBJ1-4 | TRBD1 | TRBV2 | CASSERDRLNEKLFF | TGTGCCAGCAGTGAAAGGGACAGATTGAATGAAAAACTGTTTTTT
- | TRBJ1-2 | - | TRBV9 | CASSVSQANYGYTF | TGTGCCAGCAGCGTATCCCAGGCTAACTATGGCTACACCTTC
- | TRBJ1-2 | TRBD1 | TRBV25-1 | CASSAMGETGATGYTF | TGTGCCAGCAGTGCCATGGGCGAGACAGGGGCTACTGGCTACACCTTC
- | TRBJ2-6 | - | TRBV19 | CASKVVGVPGANVLTF | TGTGCCAGCAAAGTGGTGGGAGTACCTGGGGCCAACGTCCTGACTTTC
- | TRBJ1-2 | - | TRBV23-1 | CASSQSRPLRGSYGYTF | TGCGCCAGCAGTCAATCAAGGCCCCTTAGAGGCTCCTATGGCTACACCTTC
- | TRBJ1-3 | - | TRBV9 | CASSVATSGNTIYF | TGTGCCAGCAGCGTAGCTACTTCTGGAAACACCATATATTTT
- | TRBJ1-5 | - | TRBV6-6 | CASKSKTDSNQPQHF | TGTGCCAGCAAGTCAAAGACAGATAGCAATCAGCCCCAGCATTTT
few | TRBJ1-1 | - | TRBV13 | CASSLGAGTLRAFF | TGTGCCAGCAGCTTAGGAGCCGGGACATTGAGAGCTTTCTTT
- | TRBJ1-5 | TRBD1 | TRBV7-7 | CASSAGGRHQPQHF | TGTGCTAGCAGCGCAGGGGGTAGGCATCAGCCCCAGCATTTT
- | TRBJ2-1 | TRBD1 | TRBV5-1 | CASKPGAGQGYNEQFF | TGCGCCAGCAAGCCGGGTGCGGGACAGGGATACAATGAGCAGTTCTTC
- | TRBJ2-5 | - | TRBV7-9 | CASRSRDNQETQYF | TGTGCCAGCAGGTCTCGGGACAACCAAGAGACCCAGTACTTC
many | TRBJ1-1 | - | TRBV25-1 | CASSPGADEAFF | TGTGCCAGCAGTCCAGGGGCGGACGAAGCTTTCTTT
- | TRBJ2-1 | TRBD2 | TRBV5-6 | CASSLLAGVNEQFF | TGTGCCAGCAGCTTGCTAGCGGGGGTGAATGAGCAGTTCTTC
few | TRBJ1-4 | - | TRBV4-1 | CASSSKNAPGRGEKLFF | TGCGCCAGCAGCTCCAAGAATGCCCCAGGGCGGGGAGAAAAACTGTTTTTT
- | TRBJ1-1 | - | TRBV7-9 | CASSPGIGAFF | TGTGCCAGCAGCCCGGGAATAGGGGCTTTCTTT
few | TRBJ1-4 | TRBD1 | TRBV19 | CASTLTGQGRNEKLFF | TGTGCCAGTACCCTCACCGGACAGGGAAGGAATGAAAAACTGTTTTTT
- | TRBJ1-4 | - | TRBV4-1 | CASSQGRAAEKLFF | TGCGCCAGCAGCCAAGGTCGAGCGGCTGAAAAACTGTTTTTT